This T cell receptor beta chain was sequenced during a study of early T cells in non-severe SARS-CoV-2 infection. Unique molecular identifiers tagged individual cDNA molecules. TCRdb re-called the 5' RACE reads through MiXCR, storing one row per CDR3 protein. The sample includes some 30,000 distinct CDR3 sequences, more than 4% of them seen just once. Study-level findings and limits: VDJdb-based annotation leaned toward anti-spike CD8 responses and missed private and CD4 specificities.

The CDR3 is 13 residues long. Deletions cut 6 bases from V and 5 bases from J, with 11 bases between. Germline CDR1 reads KGHSH; CDR2 reads LQKENI. This clonotype was counted many times. The antigen is not known. The sample comprised whole blood. The TCR originated in an adult who was a healthcare worker with PCR-confirmed SARS-CoV-2 infection or an uninfected control (not recorded which). The genes are TRBV18 and TRBJ1-5; D may be TRBD1 (6 bases). CDR3 protein: CASSRTAYQPQHF. CDR3 DNA sequence: TGTGCCAGCTCGCGGACAGCGTATCAGCCCCAGCATTTT.